Shown below are 3 T cell receptor beta chains from a single sample sequenced in a study of blood T cell repertoires in COVID-19. The repertoire was sequenced with immunoSEQ multiplex PCR; TCRdb's copy has only in-frame clones and lacks some. Here the sample spans more than 300,000 clones, about 89% being singletons. The sample was peripheral blood. The receptors shown here come from a woman aged 30 to 39 with COVID-19, enrolled during active disease.

The chain couples TRBV5-1 to TRBJ2-7; 8 nucleotides align to TRBD2. This CDR3 spans 15 amino acids. The germline CDR1 and CDR2 sequences are SGHRS and YFSETQ. Germline trimming cut 0 bases from V and 4 bases from J; bases unmatched to any gene: 6. CDR3 sequence: CASSLESGSVYEQYF. The DNA of the CDR3 is TGCGCCAGCAGCTTGGAAAGCGGGAGTGTGTACGAGCAGTACTTC.

This chain joins TRBV27 and TRBJ2-3; 8 bases agree with TRBD1. Germline V CDR1 and CDR2: MNHEY, SMNVEV (reference sequence). CDR3 length: 13 residues. With V trimmed by 5 bases and J by 4 bases, 2 bases remained unmatched. CDR3 DNA: TGTGCCAGCAGTGTACAGGGGGCAGATACGCAGTATTTT. Amino acids: CASSVQGADTQYF.

V gene TRBV6-5 combines with J gene TRBJ1-2, with D possibly TRBD1 on 5 matching bases. V lost 5 bases, J lost 4 bases, and 14 bases lay in between. In germline, CDR1 is MNHEY, CDR2 SVGAGI. CDR3 length: 14 residues. Here the CDR3 DNA reads TGTGCCAGCAGTCCGGACACCTACCGCTATGGCTACACCTTC. Residues: CASSPDTYRYGYTF.